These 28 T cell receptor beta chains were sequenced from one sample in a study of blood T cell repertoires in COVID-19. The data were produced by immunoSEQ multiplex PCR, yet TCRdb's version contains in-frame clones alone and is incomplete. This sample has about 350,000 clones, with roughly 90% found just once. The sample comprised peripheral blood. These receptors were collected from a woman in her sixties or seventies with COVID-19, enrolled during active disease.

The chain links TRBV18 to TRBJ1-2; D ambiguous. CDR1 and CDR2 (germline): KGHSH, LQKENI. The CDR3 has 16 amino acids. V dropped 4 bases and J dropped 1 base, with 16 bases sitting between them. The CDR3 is CASSRRFTDSNYGYTF. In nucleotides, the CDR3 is TGTGCCAGCTCACGAAGGTTCACAGATAGTAACTATGGCTACACCTTC.

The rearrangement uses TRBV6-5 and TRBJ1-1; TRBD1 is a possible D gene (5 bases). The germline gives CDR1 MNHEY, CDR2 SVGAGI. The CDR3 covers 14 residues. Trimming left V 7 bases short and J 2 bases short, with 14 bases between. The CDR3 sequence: CASTPDSFNTEAFF. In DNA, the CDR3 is TGTGCCAGCACTCCAGACAGCTTTAACACTGAAGCTTTCTTT.

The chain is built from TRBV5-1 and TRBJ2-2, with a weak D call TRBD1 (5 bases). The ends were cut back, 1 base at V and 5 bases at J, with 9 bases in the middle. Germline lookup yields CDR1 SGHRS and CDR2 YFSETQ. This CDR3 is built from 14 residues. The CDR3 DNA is TGCGCCAGCAGCTTGCAGGGTCCTACCGGGGAGCTGTTTTTT. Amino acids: CASSLQGPTGELFF.

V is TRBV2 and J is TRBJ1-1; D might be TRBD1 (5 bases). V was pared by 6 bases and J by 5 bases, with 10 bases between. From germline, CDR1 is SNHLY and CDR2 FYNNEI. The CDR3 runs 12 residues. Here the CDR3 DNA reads TGTGCCAGCAGGGGGGGGGAAACTGAAGCTTTCTTT. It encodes CASRGGETEAFF.

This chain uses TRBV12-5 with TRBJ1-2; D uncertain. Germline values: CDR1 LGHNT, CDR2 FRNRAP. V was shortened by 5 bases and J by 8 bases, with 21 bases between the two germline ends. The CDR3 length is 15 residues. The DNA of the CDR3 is TGTGCTAGTGGTCTCCCCGGTGGAGGGAGGGAAGGCTACACCTTC. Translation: CASGLPGGGREGYTF.

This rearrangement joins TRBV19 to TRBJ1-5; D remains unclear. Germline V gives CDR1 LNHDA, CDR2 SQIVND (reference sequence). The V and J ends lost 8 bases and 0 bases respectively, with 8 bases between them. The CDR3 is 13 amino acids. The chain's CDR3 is CASLEDSNQPQHF. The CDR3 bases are TGTGCCAGTTTAGAAGATAGCAATCAGCCCCAGCATTTT.

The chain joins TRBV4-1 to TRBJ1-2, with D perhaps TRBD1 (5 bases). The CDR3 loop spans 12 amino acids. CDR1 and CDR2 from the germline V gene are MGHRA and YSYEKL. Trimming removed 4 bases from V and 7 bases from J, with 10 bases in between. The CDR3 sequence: CASSPPGAGYTF. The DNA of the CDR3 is TGCGCCAGCAGCCCCCCTGGGGCTGGCTACACCTTC.

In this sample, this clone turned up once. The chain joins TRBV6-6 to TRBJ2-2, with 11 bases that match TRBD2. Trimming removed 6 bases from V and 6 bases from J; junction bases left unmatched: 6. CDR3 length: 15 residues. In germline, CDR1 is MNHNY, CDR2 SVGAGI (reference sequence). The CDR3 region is CASRRGTSGAGELFF. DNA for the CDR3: TGTGCCAGCAGAAGAGGGACTAGCGGTGCCGGGGAGCTGTTTTTT.

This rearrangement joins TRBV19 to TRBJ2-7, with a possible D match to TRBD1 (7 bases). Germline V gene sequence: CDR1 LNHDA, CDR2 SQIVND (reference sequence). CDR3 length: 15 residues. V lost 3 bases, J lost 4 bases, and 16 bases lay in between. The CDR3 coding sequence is TGTGCCAGTAGTATGCCCGGGGGCAGGGGGTACGAGCAGTACTTC. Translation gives CASSMPGGRGYEQYF.

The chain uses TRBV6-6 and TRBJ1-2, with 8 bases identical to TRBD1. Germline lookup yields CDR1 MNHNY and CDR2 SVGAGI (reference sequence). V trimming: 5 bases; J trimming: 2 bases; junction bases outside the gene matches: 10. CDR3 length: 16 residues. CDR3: CASSPLGQGANYGYTF. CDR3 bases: TGTGCCAGCAGTCCCTTAGGGCAGGGGGCCAACTATGGCTACACCTTC.

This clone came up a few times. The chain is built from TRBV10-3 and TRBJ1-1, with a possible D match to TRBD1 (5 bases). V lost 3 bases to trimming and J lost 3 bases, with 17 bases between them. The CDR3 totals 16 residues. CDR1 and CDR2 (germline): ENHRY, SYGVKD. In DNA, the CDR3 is TGTGCCATCAGTGATTACCCGGCGGGGGTTCACACTGAAGCTTTCTTT. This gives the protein CAISDYPAGVHTEAFF.

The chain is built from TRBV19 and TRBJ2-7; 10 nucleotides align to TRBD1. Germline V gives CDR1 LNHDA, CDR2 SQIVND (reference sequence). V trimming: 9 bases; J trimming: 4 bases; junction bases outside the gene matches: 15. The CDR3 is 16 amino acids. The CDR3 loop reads CASPVIRGQGLYEQYF. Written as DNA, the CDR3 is TGTGCCAGCCCGGTCATACGGGGACAGGGGCTTTACGAGCAGTACTTC.

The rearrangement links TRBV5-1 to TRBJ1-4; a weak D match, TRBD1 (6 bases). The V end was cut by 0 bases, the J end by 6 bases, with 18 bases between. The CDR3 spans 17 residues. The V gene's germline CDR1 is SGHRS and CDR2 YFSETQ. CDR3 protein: CASSLGLTRTAHEKLFF. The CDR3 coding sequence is TGCGCCAGCAGCTTGGGCCTAACTAGGACAGCCCATGAAAAACTGTTTTTT.

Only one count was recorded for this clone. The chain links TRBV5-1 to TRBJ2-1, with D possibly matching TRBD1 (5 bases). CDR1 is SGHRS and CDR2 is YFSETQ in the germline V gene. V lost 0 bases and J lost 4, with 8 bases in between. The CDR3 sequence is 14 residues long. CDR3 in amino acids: CASSLGQNYNEQFF. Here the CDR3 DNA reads TGCGCCAGCAGCTTGGGACAGAATTACAATGAGCAGTTCTTC.

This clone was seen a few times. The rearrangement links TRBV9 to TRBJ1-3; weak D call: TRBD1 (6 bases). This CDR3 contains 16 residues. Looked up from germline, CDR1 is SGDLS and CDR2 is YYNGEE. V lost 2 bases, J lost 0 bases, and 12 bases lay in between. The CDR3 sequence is CASSVRGQHSGNTIYF. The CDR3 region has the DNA TGTGCCAGCAGCGTCAGAGGACAGCACTCTGGAAACACCATATATTTT. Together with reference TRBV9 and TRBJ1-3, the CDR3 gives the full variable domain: DSGVTQTPKHLITATGQRVTLRCSPRSGDLSVYWYQQSLDQGLQFLIQYYNGEERAKGNILERFSAQQFPDLHSELNLSSLELGDSALYFCASSVRGQHSGNTIYFGEGSWLTVV.

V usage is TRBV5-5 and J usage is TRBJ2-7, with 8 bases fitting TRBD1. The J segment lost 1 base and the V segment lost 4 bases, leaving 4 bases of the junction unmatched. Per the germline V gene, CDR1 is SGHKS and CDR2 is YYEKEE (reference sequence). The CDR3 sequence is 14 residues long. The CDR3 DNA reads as TGTGCCAGCAGCCGGACAGGGTGGTCCTACGAGCAGTACTTC. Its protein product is CASSRTGWSYEQYF.

The CDR3 sequence: CASSEAGEGTTDTQYF. In DNA, the CDR3 is TGTGCCAGCAGTGAAGCGGGCGAGGGAACCACAGATACGCAGTATTTT. This sequence joins TRBV6-1 and TRBJ2-3, with a weak D call TRBD2 (5 bases). Looked up from germline, CDR1 is MNHNS and CDR2 is SASEGT. V was cut by 0 bases and J by 2 bases, with 12 bases left in between. CDR3 length: 16 residues.

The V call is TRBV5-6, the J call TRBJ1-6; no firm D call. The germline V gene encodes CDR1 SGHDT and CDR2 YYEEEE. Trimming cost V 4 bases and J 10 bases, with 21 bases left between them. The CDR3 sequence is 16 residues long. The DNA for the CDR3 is TGTGCCAGCAGCCTGGAGGCGGGGAAGGGAAGATCACCCCTCCACTTT. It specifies CASSLEAGKGRSPLHF. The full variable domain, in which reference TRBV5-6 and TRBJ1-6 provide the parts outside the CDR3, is DAGVTQSPTHLIKTRGQQVTLRCSPKSGHDTVSWYQQALGQGPQFIFQYYEEEERQRGNFPDRFSGHQFPNYSSELNVNALLLGDSALYLCASSLEAGKGRSPLHFGNGTRLTVT.

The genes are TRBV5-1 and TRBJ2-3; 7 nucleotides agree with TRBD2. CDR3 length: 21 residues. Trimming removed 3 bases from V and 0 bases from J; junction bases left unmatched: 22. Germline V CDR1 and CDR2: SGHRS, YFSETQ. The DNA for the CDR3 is TGCGCCAGCAGCTCGGGGGGTTGGACCCTCACCACCATCACTAGCACAGATACGCAGTATTTT. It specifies CASSSGGWTLTTITSTDTQYF.

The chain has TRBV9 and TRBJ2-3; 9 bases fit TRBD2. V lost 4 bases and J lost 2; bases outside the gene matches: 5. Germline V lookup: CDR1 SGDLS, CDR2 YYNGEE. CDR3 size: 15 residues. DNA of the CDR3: TGTGCCAGCAGCAAGACTAGCGGATTCACAGATACGCAGTATTTT. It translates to CASSKTSGFTDTQYF.

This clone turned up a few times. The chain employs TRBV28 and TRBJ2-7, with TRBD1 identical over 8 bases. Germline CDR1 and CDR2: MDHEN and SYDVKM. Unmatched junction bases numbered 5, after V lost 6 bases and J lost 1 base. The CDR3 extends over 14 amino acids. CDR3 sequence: CASSSGTGSYEQYF. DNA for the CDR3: TGTGCCAGCAGCTCTGGGACAGGATCCTACGAGCAGTACTTC.

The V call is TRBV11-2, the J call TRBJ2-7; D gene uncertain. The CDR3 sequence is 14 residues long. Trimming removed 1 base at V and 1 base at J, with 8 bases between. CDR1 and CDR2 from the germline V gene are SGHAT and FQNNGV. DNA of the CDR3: TGTGCCAGCAGCTTAGGAACCTATTCCTACGAGCAGTACTTC. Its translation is CASSLGTYSYEQYF.

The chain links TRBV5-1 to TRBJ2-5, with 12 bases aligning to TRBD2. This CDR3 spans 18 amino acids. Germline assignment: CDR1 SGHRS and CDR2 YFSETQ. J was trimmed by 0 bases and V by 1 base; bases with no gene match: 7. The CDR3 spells CASSLSASGGADQETQYF. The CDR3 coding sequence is TGCGCCAGCAGCTTGTCGGCTAGCGGGGGGGCCGACCAAGAGACCCAGTACTTC.

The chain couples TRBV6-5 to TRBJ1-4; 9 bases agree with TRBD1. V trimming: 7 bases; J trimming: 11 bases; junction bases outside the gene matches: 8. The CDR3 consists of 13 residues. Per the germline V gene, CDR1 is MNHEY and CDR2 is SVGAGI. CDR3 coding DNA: TGTGCCAGCACCGTGACAGGGGGAAGTAAACTGTTTTTT. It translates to CASTVTGGSKLFF.

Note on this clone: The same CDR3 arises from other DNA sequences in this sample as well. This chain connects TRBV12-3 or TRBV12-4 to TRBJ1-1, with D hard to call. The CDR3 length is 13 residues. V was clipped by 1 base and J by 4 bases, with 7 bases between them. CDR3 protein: CASSLGRGTEAFF. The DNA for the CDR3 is TGTGCCAGCAGTTTAGGGCGGGGCACTGAAGCTTTCTTT.

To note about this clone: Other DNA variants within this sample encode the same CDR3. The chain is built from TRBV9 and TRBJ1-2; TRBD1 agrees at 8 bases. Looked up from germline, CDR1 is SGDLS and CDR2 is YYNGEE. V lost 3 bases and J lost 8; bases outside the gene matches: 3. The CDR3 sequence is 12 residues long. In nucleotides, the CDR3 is TGTGCCAGCAGCGCGACAGGGGACGGCTACACCTTC. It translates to CASSATGDGYTF.

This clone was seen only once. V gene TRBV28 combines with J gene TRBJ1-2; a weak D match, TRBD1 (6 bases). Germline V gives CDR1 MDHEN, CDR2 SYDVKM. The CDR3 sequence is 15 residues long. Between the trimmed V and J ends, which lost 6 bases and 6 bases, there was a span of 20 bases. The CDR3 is CASSSQGLRWNGYTF. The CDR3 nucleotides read TGTGCCAGCAGCTCGCAGGGGTTGCGGTGGAATGGCTACACCTTC.

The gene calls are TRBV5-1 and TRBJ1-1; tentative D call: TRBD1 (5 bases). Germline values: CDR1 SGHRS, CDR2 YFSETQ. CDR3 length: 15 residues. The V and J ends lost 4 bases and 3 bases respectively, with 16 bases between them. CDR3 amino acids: CASSMGPGGDTEAFF. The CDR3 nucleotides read TGCGCCAGCAGCATGGGTCCTGGGGGGGACACTGAAGCTTTCTTT. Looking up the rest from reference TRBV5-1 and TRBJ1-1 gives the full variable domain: KAGVTQTPRYLIKTRGQQVTLSCSPISGHRSVSWYQQTPGQGLQFLFEYFSETQRNKGNFPGRFSGRQFSNSRSEMNVSTLELGDSALYLCASSMGPGGDTEAFFGQGTRLTVV.